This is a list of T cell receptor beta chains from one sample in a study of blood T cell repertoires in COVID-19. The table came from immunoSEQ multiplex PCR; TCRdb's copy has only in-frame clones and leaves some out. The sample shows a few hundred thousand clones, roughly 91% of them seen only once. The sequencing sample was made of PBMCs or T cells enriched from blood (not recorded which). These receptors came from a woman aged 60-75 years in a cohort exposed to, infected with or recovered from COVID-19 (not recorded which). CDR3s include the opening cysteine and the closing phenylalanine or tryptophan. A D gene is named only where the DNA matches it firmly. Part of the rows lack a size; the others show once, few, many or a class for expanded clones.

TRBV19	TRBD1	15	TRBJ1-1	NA	CASSRDPNRGAEAFF	TGTGCCAGTAGTAGGGACCCGAACAGGGGGGCTGAAGCTTTCTTT
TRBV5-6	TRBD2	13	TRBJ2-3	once	CASSPGLADTQYF	TGTGCCAGCAGCCCGGGACTAGCAGATACGCAGTATTTT
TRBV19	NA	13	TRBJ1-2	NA	CASSPTGWEGYTF	TGTGCCAGTAGCCCCACAGGGTGGGAAGGCTACACCTTC
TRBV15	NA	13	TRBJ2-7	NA	CATSVRGFYEQYF	TGTGCCACCAGCGTCAGAGGTTTCTACGAGCAGTACTTC
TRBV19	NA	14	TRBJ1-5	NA	CASSRGRVGQPQHF	TGTGCCAGTAGTAGGGGCAGGGTGGGGCAGCCCCAGCATTTT
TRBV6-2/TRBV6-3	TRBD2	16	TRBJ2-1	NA	CASSFTSGRPYNEQFF	TGTGCCAGCAGTTTTACTAGCGGGAGGCCCTACAATGAGCAGTTCTTC
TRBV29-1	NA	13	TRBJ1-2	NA	CSAVWGSNYGYTF	TGCAGCGCTGTCTGGGGCAGTAACTATGGCTACACCTTC
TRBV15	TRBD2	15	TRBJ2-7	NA	CATSYTGGSSYEQYF	TGTGCCACCTCCTATACGGGAGGGAGCTCCTACGAGCAGTACTTC
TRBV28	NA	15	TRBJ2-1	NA	CASSLPRTAAHEQFF	TGTGCCAGCAGCCTCCCACGGACAGCTGCCCATGAGCAGTTCTTC
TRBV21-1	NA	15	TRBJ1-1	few	CASSNWDTKNTEAFF	TGTGCCAGCAGCAATTGGGACACTAAGAACACTGAAGCTTTCTTT
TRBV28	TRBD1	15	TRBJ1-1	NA	CASSTEGQWGTEAFF	TGTGCCAGCAGCACCGAGGGACAGTGGGGGACTGAAGCTTTCTTT